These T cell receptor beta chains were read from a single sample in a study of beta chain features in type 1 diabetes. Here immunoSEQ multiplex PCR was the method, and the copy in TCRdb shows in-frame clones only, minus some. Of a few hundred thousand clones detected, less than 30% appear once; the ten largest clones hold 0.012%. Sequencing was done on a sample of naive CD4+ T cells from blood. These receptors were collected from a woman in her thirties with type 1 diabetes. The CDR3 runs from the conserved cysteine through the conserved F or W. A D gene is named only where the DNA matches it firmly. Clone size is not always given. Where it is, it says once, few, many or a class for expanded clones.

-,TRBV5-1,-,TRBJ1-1,TGCGCCAGCAGCTTTCGAAGTCGTCCGGCGGACACTGAAGCTTTCTTT,CASSFRSRPADTEAFF
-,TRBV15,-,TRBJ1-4,TGTGCCACCAGCAGAGATGGGAGGGAAACTAATGAAAAACTGTTTTTT,CATSRDGRETNEKLFF
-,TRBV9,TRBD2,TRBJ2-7,TGTGCCAGCAGCTCCCCCGGGACTAGCGGGAGGGCCGACGAGCAGTACTTC,CASSSPGTSGRADEQYF
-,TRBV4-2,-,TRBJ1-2,TGTGCCAGCAGCCAAACTCAGGGGTGGGGAGATGGCTACACCTTC,CASSQTQGWGDGYTF
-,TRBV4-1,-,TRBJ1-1,TGCGCCAGCAGCCAAGATTCAGCAGGGAACACTGAAGCTTTCTTT,CASSQDSAGNTEAFF
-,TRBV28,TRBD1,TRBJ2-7,TGTGCCAGCAGTCAGCCGGGACAGGAATCCGAGCAGTACTTC,CASSQPGQESEQYF
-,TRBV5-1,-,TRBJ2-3,TGCGCCAGCAGCTCGGGTGGACGGGAAGATACGCAGTATTTT,CASSSGGREDTQYF
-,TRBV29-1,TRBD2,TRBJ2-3,TGCAGCGTTGAAAAGGCGGGAGCTTCAGCAGATACGCAGTATTTT,CSVEKAGASADTQYF
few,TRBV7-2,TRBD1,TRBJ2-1,TGTGCCAGCAGCTATACAGGGGGCGAGGGAAACAATGAGCAGTTCTTC,CASSYTGGEGNNEQFF
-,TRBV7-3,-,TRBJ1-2,TGTGCCAGCAGCTCTGGAGGACTTTCAGGCTACACCTTC,CASSSGGLSGYTF
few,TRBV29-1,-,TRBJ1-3,TGCAGCGTTGGGAGCTCTGGAAACACCATATATTTT,CSVGSSGNTIYF
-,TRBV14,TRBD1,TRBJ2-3,TGTGCCAGCAGCGACAGGGGCACGGATACGCAGTATTTT,CASSDRGTDTQYF
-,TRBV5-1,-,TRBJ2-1,TGCGCCAGCAGCTTTTTTAGCGACCCAGGGGACACGGATGAGCAGTTCTTC,CASSFFSDPGDTDEQFF
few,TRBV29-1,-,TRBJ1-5,TGCAGCGTTGGGCAGGGGAGACAGCCCCAGCATTTT,CSVGQGRQPQHF
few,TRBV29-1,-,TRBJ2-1,TGCAGCGTTGGGCTGAGGGCAGCCACCTACAATGAGCAGTTCTTC,CSVGLRAATYNEQFF
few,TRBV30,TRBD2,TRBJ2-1,TGTGCCTGGCGACTAGCGGGAGGGCCTTACAATGAGCAGTTCTTC,CAWRLAGGPYNEQFF
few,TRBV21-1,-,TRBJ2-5,TGTGCCAGCAGCAAAGGTGGGAGGGCCCATTGGAAGACCCAGTACTTC,CASSKGGRAHWKTQYF
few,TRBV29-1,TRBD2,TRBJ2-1,TGCAGCGTTGATCTTGGGCTAGCGGGAGGGAGCTCCTACAATGAGCAGTTCTTC,CSVDLGLAGGSSYNEQFF
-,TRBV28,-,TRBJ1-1,TGTGCCAGCATCCGCGGGGCCGGCACTGAAGCTTTCTTT,CASIRGAGTEAFF
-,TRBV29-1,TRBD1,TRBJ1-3,TGCAGCGCTGGACAGGGGGCTGGAAACACCATATATTTT,CSAGQGAGNTIYF
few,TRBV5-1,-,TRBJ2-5,TGCGCCAGCAGCCGACAGGTATTAGGCGAGACCCAGTACTTC,CASSRQVLGETQYF
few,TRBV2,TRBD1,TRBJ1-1,TGTGCCAGAGCCCGGACAGGGAGAACTGAAGCTTTCTTT,CARARTGRTEAFF
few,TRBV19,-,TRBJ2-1,TGTGCCAGTAGACAGGGCAAGGGCTCCTACAATGAGCAGTTCTTC,CASRQGKGSYNEQFF
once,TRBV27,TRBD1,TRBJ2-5,TGTGCCAGCTCGACAGGGTCGGAGACCCAGTACTTC,CASSTGSETQYF
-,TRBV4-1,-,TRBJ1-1,TGCGCCAGCAGCCAAGGAGGAGGGTCCGTGGTGAACACTGAAGCTTTCTTT,CASSQGGGSVVNTEAFF
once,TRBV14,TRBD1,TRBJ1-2,TGTGCCAGCAGCCAAGTAACAGGGGGTGATGGCTACACCTTC,CASSQVTGGDGYTF